The present TCR beta chain was sequenced within a study of T cells after yellow fever vaccination. Background on the study: Some fractions had low cell numbers, and these were prepared with SMART-Seq v4 Ultra Low Input.

By 5'RACE template switching, TCR cDNA was produced, with a universal primer site and UMIs added in the process. TCRdb processed the 5' RACE reads anew with MiXCR; each CDR3 protein has one entry. The sample includes 500,000 to 700,000 distinct CDR3 sequences, 15% to 20% seen only once; the top ten take roughly an eighth. V lost 3 bases to trimming and J lost 4 bases; unmatched junction nucleotides: 16. From germline, CDR1 is SGHRS and CDR2 YFSETQ. The CDR3 extends over 17 amino acids. The sequence came from a man aged 30 to 39 who received the YFV17D yellow fever vaccine. The source material was PBMCs, sampled 15 days after the yellow fever booster vaccination. The rearrangement uses TRBV5-1 and TRBJ2-7, with 7 nucleotides matching TRBD1. The CDR3 coding sequence is TGCGCCAGCAGCTGGGACCGACAGGGTGCCATGAGGTACGAGCAGTACTTC. Protein: CASSWDRQGAMRYEQYF.